This T cell receptor (beta chain) derives from a study of blood T cells in healthy people across ages. Notes on the study in general: Investigators treated diversity estimates from one million T cells as underestimates. What prevented conclusive comparison of naive and antigen-experienced cells was that PBMCs were unsorted.

Every sample yielded at least 6.5 million isolated PBMCs. Notes on this clonotype: Its antigen is unidentified.

Then a second PCR, running roughly 7 to 12 cycles, was carried out with a sample-barcoded 5' primer and a J-beta primer mix. Every cDNA molecule bore a tag from a template-switch adaptor containing 12 random nucleotides. TCRdb reanalysed the 5' RACE reads using MiXCR and keeps one entry per CDR3 protein. The sample lists about 640,000 distinct CDR3 sequences; about 43% were seen once. This CDR3 has 15 amino acids. Trimming took 0 bases from V and 6 from J, leaving 15 bases between them. Germline V gene sequence: CDR1 LNHNV, CDR2 YYDKDF (reference sequence). Specimen: blood. The chain uses TRBV15 and TRBJ2-7; possibly TRBD1 for D (6 bases). This sequence was found in an elderly man in good health. The DNA of the CDR3 is TGTGCCACCAGCAGAGATAGGGCAGGGGCGGGCGAGCAGTACTTC. It yields the protein CATSRDRAGAGEQYF.